This is a list of T cell receptor beta chains from one sample in a study of vaccination effects on CD4 cells after COVID-19. Their antigens are not known. This table comes from immunoSEQ multiplex PCR, and its TCRdb copy is limited to in-frame clones, with some not included. Among 14,000 or so clones listed, around 80% were seen once. Sequencing was performed on CD4+ T cells from PBMCs cultured with SARS-CoV-2 spike peptides, taken after COVID-19 vaccination. The receptors shown here come from a human donor who had a prior SARS-CoV-2 infection. The CDR3 runs from the conserved cysteine through the conserved F or W.

>14|TRBV7-9|TRBJ1-6
CASSPGTGASPLHF
>12|TRBV11-1|TRBJ2-7
CASSLGPDEQYF
>14|TRBV4-1|TRBJ1-2
CASSQAHSIYGYTF
>12|TRBV6-1|TRBJ2-7
CASSELRYEQYF
>15|TRBV2|TRBJ2-1
CASSARGNYYNEQFF
>12|TRBV18|TRBJ1-2
CASSLRDSHYTF
>16|TRBV5-1|TRBJ2-1
CASSLYPGRSYNEQFF
>14|TRBV2|TRBJ1-2
CASSAQGEFGGYTF
>13|TRBV19|TRBJ1-2
CASIGDRGYGYTF
>14|TRBV6-5|TRBJ2-7
CASSSRTSDYEQYF
>13|TRBV6-5|TRBJ1-5
CASSLTRDQPQHF
>14|TRBV7-8|TRBJ2-2
CASKVLLLTGELFF
>14|TRBV7-3|TRBJ2-3
CASSLGETTDTQYF
>13|TRBV30|TRBJ2-2
CAWSASSSGELFF
>14|TRBV5-8|TRBJ2-5
CASSLTRFRETQYF
>13|TRBV5-4|TRBJ2-7
CASSPGDLYEQYF
>13|TRBV2|TRBJ1-1
CASSELVGTEAFF
>15|TRBV28|TRBJ2-5
CASRKRDRPQETQYF
>17|TRBV19|TRBJ2-3
CASRGLGLAGGTDTQYF
>17|TRBV24-1|TRBJ2-3
CATSEPYGTGSTDTQYF
>14|TRBV6-5|TRBJ1-3
CASTSGTDGNTIYF
>13|TRBV2|TRBJ1-4
CASSPLSLEKLFF
>14|TRBV18|TRBJ2-7
CASSESLMDYEQYF
>13|TRBV21-1|TRBJ1-2
CASNTGGRDGYTF
>17|TRBV28|TRBJ2-7
CASLTGAASGRAYEQYF
>15|TRBV4-2|TRBJ2-5
CASSQAGPIQETQYF
>15|TRBV23-1|TRBJ1-5
CASIGGGALNQPQHF
>14|TRBV7-9|TRBJ2-7
CASSWADRVHEQYF
>16|TRBV7-6|TRBJ2-6
CASSLLGVTGANVLTF
>13|TRBV9|TRBJ1-1
CASSVEWRTEAFF
>16|TRBV27|TRBJ2-1
CASSSYIGTGSNEQFF
>14|TRBV28|TRBJ2-2
CASRSGQNTGELFF
>16|TRBV9|TRBJ1-1
CASSVESEGMNTEAFF
>16|TRBV5-1|TRBJ2-2
CASSLAEGPNTGELFF
>13|TRBV7-2|TRBJ1-1
CASSREQNTEAFF
>11|TRBV5-6|TRBJ2-5
CASSAQETQYF